This T cell receptor beta chain was sequenced during a study of blood T cell repertoires in COVID-19. Study at large: The analysed material was cDNA or gDNA that came from T cells, B-cell-depleted T cells, or PBMCs.

Trimming took 0 bases from V and 10 from J, leaving 12 bases between them. The CDR3 is 14 amino acids. Germline V gene data show CDR1 as SGHAT and CDR2 as FQNNGV. The authors' processing: Amplification from reference gene primers served as the basis for estimated nucleated cell counts. Using immunoSEQ multiplex PCR, the repertoire was profiled, and TCRdb retains in-frame clones only, with some absent. V and J calls and clone size come straight from that table; D and trimming were deduced from the DNA. The sample lists approximately 17,000 clones; approximately 90% were seen once. This clonotype was sampled from a human donor in a cohort sampled during active COVID-19. The sequencing sample was made of peripheral blood. The chain employs TRBV11-2 and TRBJ1-4; weak D call: TRBD1 (6 bases). CDR3 in amino acids: CASSLDQGRVKLFF. The CDR3 bases are TGTGCCAGCAGCTTAGACCAGGGGAGGGTAAAACTGTTTTTT. Based on the CDR3 plus reference TRBV11-2 and TRBJ1-4, the full variable domain is EAGVAQSPRYKIIEKRQSVAFWCNPISGHATLYWYQQILGQGPKLLIQFQNNGVVDDSQLPKDRFSAERLKGVDSTLKIQPAKLEDSAVYLCASSLDQGRVKLFFGSGTQLSVL.